These T cell receptor beta chains were read from a single sample in a study of T cell responses to AZD1222 COVID-19 vaccine. Assay used: immunoSEQ multiplex PCR; TCRdb lists only in-frame clones, some missing. The sample shows 100,000 or so clones, approximately 90% of them seen only once. The specimen comprised peripheral blood, sampled on day 0 of AZD1222 vaccination. The receptors stem from an adult in good health. The CDR3 runs from the conserved cysteine through the conserved F or W. The D gene is left open where the match is weak. Expanded clones are given a class, and other clones once, few, many or no size at all.

-,TRBV19,-,TRBJ1-2,TGTGCCAGTAGCGACTCTTACTATGGCTACACCTTC,CASSDSYYGYTF
-,TRBV9,-,TRBJ2-7,TGTGCCAGCAGCAAAGGGGCGGTTTCCTACGAGCAGTACTTC,CASSKGAVSYEQYF
-,TRBV5-1,-,TRBJ2-5,TGCGCCAGCAGCTTGGATTGGCCCAAATCACAAGAGACCCAGTACTTC,CASSLDWPKSQETQYF
-,TRBV20-1,-,TRBJ2-2,TGCAGTGCTAATGACTTCGGGGAGCTGTTTTTT,CSANDFGELFF
once,TRBV7-6,-,TRBJ1-3,TGTGCCAGCAGCCCACAGGGAAACACCATATATTTT,CASSPQGNTIYF
-,TRBV3-1/TRBV3-2,-,TRBJ2-1,TGTGCCAGCAGCCAAGACATTCTACAGCCAAACAATGAGCAGTTCTTC,CASSQDILQPNNEQFF
-,TRBV2,-,TRBJ2-7,TGTGCCAGCAGGTCCTCAGGGCGGGAGCAGTACTTC,CASRSSGREQYF
once,TRBV27,TRBD2,TRBJ2-5,TGTGCCAGCAGATTAGCGGGAGCAGGAGAGACCCAGTACTTC,CASRLAGAGETQYF
-,TRBV3-1/TRBV3-2,-,TRBJ1-2,TGTGCCAGCAGCCCAGGGACAACTGGGGACTATGGCTACACCTTC,CASSPGTTGDYGYTF
few,TRBV28,TRBD2,TRBJ2-2,TGTGCCAGCGCCGGTAGCGGGAGGCCGAACACCGGGGAGCTGTTTTTT,CASAGSGRPNTGELFF